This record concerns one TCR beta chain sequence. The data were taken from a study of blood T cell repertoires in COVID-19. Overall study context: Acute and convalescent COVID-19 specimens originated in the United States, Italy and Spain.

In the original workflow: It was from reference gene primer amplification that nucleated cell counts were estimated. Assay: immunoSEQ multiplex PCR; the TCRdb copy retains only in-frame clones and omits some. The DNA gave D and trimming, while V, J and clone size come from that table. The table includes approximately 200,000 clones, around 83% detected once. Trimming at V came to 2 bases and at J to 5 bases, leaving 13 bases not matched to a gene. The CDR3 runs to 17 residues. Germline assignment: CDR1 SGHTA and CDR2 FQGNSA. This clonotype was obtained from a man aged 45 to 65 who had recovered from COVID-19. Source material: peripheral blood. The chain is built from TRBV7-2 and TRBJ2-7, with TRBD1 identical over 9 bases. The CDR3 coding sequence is TGTGCCAGCAGCTTAAGTCTCCCCATTGGACAGGGGAACGAGCAGTACTTC. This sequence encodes CASSLSLPIGQGNEQYF.